This T cell receptor (beta chain) was recovered during a study of cytomegalovirus exposure and HLA in healthy donors. Study results and caveats: According to reports, the classifier identified cytomegalovirus status with high specificity and sensitivity. Rare sequences made up most TCRs, while some public TCRs were found in many donors. In vitro experiments confirmed that three CMV-associated chains were specific for CMV antigens.

This clone was detected only a few times. Its antigen remains unidentified. Assay used: immunoSEQ multiplex PCR; TCRdb lists only in-frame clones, some missing. The table records under 250,000 clones, 83% of them present only once. The CDR3 is 14 amino acids. Per the germline V gene, CDR1 is MGHRA and CDR2 is YSYEKL. The V and J ends lost 2 bases and 6 bases, in that order; junction bases with no gene match: 4. The TCR was taken from a young woman in good health and CMV-seronegative. The chain combines TRBV4-1 with TRBJ1-2, with TRBD1 matching over 9 bases. Sequencing was done on a sample of PBMCs. The CDR3 bases are TGCGCCAGCAGCCAACCGGGGACAGGGAATGGCTACACCTTC. Translated: CASSQPGTGNGYTF.